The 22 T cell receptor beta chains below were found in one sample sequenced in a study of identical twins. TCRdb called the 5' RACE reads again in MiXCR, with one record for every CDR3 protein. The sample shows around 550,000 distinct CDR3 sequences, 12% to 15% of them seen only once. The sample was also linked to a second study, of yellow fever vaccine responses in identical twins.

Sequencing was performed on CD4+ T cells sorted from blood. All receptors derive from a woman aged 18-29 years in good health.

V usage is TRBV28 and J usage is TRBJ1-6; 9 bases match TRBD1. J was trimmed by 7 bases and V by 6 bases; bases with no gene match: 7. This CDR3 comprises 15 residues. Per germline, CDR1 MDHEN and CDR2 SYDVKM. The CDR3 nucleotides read TGTGCCAGCAGACCCAGGGACAGGGCGAATTCACCCCTCCACTTT. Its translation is CASRPRDRANSPLHF.

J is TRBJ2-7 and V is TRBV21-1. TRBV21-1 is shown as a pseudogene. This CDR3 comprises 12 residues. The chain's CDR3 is CASSNETDEQYV. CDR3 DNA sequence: TGTGCCAGCAGCAATGAAACTGATGAGCAGTACGTC.

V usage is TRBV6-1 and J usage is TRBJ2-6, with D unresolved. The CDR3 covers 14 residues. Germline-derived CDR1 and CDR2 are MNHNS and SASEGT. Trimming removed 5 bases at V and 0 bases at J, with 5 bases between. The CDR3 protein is CASSISSGANVLTF. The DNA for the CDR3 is TGTGCCAGCAGTATATCCTCTGGGGCCAACGTCCTGACTTTC.

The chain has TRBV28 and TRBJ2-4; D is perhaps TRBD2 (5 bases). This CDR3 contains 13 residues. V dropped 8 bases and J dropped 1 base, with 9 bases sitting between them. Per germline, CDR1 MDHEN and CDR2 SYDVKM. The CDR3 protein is CASSDLAKNIQYF. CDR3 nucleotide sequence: TGTGCCAGCTCGGACTTGGCCAAAAACATTCAGTACTTC.

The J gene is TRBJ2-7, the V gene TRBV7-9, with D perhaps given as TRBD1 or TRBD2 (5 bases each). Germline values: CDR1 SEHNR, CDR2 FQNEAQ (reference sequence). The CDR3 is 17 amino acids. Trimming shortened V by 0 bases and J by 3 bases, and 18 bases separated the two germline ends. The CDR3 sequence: CASSLARVGTDRYEQYF. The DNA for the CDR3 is TGTGCCAGCAGCTTAGCTCGGGTTGGGACCGACCGCTACGAGCAGTACTTC.

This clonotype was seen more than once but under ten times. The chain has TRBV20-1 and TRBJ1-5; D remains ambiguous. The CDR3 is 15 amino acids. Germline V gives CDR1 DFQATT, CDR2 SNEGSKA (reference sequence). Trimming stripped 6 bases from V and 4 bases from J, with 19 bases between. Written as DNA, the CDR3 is TGCAGTGCCCATACGGGTGGAGGCGGAAATCAGCCCCAGCATTTT. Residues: CSAHTGGGGNQPQHF.

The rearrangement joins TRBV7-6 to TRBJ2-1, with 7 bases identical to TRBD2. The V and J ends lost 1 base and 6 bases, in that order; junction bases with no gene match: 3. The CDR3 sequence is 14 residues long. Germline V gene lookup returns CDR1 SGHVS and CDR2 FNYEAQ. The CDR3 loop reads CASSLGTRLNEQFF. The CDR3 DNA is TGTGCCAGCAGCTTAGGGACTAGGCTCAATGAGCAGTTCTTC.

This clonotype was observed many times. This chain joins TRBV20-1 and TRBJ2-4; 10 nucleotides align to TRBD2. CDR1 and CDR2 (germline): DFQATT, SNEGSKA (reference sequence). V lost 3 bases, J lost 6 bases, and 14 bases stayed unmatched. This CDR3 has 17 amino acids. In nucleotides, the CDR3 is TGCAGTGCTAGTCAGCGAAGCGGGAGGGCCCTCGGAAACATTCAGTACTTC. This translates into CSASQRSGRALGNIQYF.

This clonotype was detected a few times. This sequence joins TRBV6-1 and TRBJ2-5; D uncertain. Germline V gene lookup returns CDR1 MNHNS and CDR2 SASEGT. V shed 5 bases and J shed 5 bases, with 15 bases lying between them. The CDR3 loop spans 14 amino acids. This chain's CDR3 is CASSRALSLETQYF. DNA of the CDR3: TGTGCCAGCAGTCGTGCCCTAAGCCTGGAGACCCAGTACTTC.

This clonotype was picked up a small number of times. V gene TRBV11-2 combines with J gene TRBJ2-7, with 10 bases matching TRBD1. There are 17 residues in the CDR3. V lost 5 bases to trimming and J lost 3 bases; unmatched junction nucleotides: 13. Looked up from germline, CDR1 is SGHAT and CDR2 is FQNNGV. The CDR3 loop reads CASSPRTGGRSFYEQYF. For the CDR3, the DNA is TGTGCCAGCAGCCCCCGGACAGGGGGTAGGAGCTTCTACGAGCAGTACTTC.

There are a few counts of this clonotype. The CDR3, as DNA: TGTGCCAGCAGCCCCGGGACTTGGGGCTTCTACACCTTC. Its translation is CASSPGTWGFYTF. The chain combines TRBV7-8 with TRBJ1-2; possibly TRBD1 for D (5 bases). This CDR3 has 13 residues. Trimming removed 5 bases at V and 10 bases at J, with 17 bases between. CDR1 and CDR2 (germline): SGHVS, FQNEAQ.

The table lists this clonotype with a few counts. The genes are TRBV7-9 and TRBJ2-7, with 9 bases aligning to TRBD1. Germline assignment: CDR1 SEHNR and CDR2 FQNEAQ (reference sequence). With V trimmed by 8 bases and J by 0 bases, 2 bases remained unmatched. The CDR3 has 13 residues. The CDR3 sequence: CASSDRGSYEQYF. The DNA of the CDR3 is TGTGCCAGCTCGGACAGGGGCTCCTACGAGCAGTACTTC.

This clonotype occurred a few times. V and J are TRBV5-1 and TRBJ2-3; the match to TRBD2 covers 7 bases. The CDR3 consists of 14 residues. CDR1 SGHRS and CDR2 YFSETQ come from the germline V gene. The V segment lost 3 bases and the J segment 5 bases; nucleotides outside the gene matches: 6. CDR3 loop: CASSSAGVGDTQYF. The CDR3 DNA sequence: TGCGCCAGCAGCTCTGCGGGGGTGGGAGATACGCAGTATTTT.

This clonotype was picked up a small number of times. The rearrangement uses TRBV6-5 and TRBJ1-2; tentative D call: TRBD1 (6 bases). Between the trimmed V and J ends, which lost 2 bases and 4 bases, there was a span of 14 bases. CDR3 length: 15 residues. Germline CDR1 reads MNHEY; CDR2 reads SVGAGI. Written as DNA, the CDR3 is TGTGCCAGCAGTTACACCTCCAGGGGCACCTATGGCTACACCTTC. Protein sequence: CASSYTSRGTYGYTF.

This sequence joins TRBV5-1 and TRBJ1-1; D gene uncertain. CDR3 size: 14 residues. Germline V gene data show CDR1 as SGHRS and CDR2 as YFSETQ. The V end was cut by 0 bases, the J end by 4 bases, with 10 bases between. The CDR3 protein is CASSLVGDSTEAFF. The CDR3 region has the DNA TGCGCCAGCAGCTTGGTCGGGGATAGCACTGAAGCTTTCTTT.

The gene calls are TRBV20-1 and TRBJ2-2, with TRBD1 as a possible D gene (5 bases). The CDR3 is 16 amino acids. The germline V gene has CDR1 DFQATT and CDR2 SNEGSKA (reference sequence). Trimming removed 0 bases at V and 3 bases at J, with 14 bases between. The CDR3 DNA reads TGCAGTGCTAGAGACCCAAGGGGATCCTACACCGGGGAGCTGTTTTTT. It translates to CSARDPRGSYTGELFF.

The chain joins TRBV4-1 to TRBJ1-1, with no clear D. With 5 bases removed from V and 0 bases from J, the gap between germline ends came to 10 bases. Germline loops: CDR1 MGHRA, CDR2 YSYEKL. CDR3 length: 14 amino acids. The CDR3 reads CASSSPQMNTEAFF. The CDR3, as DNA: TGCGCCAGCAGCTCCCCACAGATGAACACTGAAGCTTTCTTT.

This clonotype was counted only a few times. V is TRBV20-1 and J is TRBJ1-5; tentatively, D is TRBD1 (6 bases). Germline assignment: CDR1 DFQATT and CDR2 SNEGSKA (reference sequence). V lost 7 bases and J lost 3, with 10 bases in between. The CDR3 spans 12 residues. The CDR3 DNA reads TGCAGTGTGCGGGGGCCCAATCAGCCCCAGCATTTT. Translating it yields CSVRGPNQPQHF.

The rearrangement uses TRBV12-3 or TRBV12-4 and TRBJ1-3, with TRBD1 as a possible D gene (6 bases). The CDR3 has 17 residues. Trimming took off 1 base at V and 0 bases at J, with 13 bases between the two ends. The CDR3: CASSLGSLGASGNTIYF. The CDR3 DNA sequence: TGTGCCAGCAGTTTAGGTTCCTTGGGGGCCTCTGGAAACACCATATATTTT.

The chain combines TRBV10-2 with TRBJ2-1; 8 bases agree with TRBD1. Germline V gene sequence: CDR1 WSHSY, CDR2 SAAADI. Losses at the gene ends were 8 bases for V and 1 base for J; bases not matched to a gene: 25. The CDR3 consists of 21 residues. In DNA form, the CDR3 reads TGCGCCAGCCTAAGCCCGATACAGGGGGGTTCTTTGGCTAGGTCCTACAATGAGCAGTTCTTC. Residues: CASLSPIQGGSLARSYNEQFF.

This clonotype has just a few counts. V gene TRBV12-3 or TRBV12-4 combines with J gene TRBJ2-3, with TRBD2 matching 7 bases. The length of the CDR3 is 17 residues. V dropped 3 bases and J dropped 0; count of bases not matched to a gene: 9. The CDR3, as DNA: TGTGCCAGCAGTTTCCCCTGGTTGCGGGGGAGCACAGATACGCAGTATTTT. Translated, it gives CASSFPWLRGSTDTQYF.

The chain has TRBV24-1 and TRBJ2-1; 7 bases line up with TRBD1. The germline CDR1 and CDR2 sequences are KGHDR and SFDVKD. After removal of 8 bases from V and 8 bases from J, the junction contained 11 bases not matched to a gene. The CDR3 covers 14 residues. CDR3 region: CATTDPDRVDEQFF. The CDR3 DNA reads TGTGCCACCACCGACCCCGACAGGGTCGATGAGCAGTTCTTC.